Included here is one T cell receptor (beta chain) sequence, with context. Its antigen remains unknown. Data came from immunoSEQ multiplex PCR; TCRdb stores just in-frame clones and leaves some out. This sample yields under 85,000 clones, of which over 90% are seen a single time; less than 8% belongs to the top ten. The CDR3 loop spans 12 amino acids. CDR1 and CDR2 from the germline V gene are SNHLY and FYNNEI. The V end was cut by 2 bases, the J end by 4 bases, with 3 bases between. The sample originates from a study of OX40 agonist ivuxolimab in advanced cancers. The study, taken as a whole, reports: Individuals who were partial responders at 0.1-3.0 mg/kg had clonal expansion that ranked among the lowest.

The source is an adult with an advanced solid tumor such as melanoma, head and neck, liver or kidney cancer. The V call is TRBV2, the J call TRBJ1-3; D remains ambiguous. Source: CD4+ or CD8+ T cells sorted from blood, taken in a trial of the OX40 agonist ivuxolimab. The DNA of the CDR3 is TGTGCCAGCAGTGAATTGGGAAACACCATATATTTT. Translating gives CASSELGNTIYF.